Below, one T cell receptor (beta chain) is given with its context. The data originate from a study of CD8 T cells in Susac syndrome. Study at large: Within the sequenced group of Susac syndrome patients, over 5 showed active disease and roughly eight were in remission.

RNA was extracted with the RNeasy kit, and a quantity of roughly 0.45 to 1 ug was reverse transcribed using random hexamers. By means of immunoSEQ multiplex PCR, TCR beta CDR3 spanning 54 Vbeta and 13 Jbeta underwent amplification. TCRdb re-analysed the immunoSEQ multiplex PCR reads in MiXCR, keeping a single row per CDR3 protein. Of 240,000 or so distinct CDR3 sequences listed, 90% to 97% are singletons. The authors negatively isolated CD8+ and CD4+ T cells and FACS-enriched TEMRA cells. The CDR3 sequence is 10 residues long. CDR1 and CDR2 from the germline V gene are MDHEN and SYDVKM. The V gene lost 4 bases and the J gene lost 12 bases, with 10 bases spanning the gap.

The chain carries TRBV28 and TRBJ2-7; D uncertain. The sequencing sample was made of CD4+ T cells from PBMCs. This TCR was recovered from a human donor with Susac syndrome. CDR3 region: CASSSGRVYF. CDR3 coding DNA: TGTGCCAGCAGTTCCGGCCGAGTGTACTTC.